This T cell receptor beta chain came from a study of blood T cell repertoires in COVID-19. Under the authors' procedure: Amplifying reference gene primers gave estimates of nucleated cell counts. Only in-frame clones appear in the TCRdb table, and some are missing; sequencing was by immunoSEQ multiplex PCR. V and J calls and clone size follow that table, whereas D and trimming were derived from the DNA. The sample has about 150,000 clones, just over 90% seen once. Seattle participants joined during active infection and were tracked over time. The CDR3 is made up of 15 amino acids. Germline V CDR1 and CDR2: SNHLY, FYNNEI. Trimming cost V 7 bases and J 1 base, with 16 bases left between them.

This clonotype was sampled from a man aged 18 to 29 with COVID-19, enrolled during active disease. Sequencing was carried out using peripheral blood. This chain uses TRBV2 with TRBJ1-1; weak D call: TRBD1 (5 bases). The CDR3 here is CASTIRGGPNTEAFF. The CDR3 DNA reads as TGTGCCAGCACCATACGGGGGGGACCGAACACTGAAGCTTTCTTT.